The 25 T cell receptor beta chains below were found in one sample sequenced in a study of PD-1 blockade in classical Hodgkin lymphoma. The protocol was immunoSEQ multiplex PCR, while the TCRdb copy is restricted to in-frame clones and leaves out a portion. Found here are about 96,000 clones, under 95% of them singletons; the top ten hold just under 2%. Time point denoted: cycle 4 day 1 (C4D1), after 6 weeks of nivolumab. Relapse was seen in all patients after autologous stem cell transplantation, and brentuximab vedotin exposure was variable. The sample here was peripheral blood mononuclear cells (PBMCs), taken before the fourth cycle of nivolumab. The receptors were sampled from a human donor with classical Hodgkin lymphoma.

The rearrangement joins TRBV19 to TRBJ2-3; D assignment may be TRBD1 or TRBD2 (5 bases each). Germline V gene lookup returns CDR1 LNHDA and CDR2 SQIVND (reference sequence). This CDR3 is 14 amino acids long. Trimming cost V 8 bases and J 4 bases, with 16 bases left between them. CDR3 coding DNA: TGTGCCAGTGGTGACCGGGGCCGCGCAGATACGCAGTATTTT. This gives the protein CASGDRGRADTQYF.

The rearrangement uses TRBV11-2 and TRBJ1-3, with 7 bases matching TRBD1. The germline gives CDR1 SGHAT, CDR2 FQNNGV. CDR3 size: 15 residues. The trim removed 5 bases at V and 0 bases at J, leaving 4 bases unmatched. CDR3 nucleotides: TGTGCCAGCAGCCGGACAGGAAGCTCTGGAAACACCATATATTTT. Encoded protein: CASSRTGSSGNTIYF. Together with reference TRBV11-2 and TRBJ1-3, the CDR3 gives the full variable domain: EAGVAQSPRYKIIEKRQSVAFWCNPISGHATLYWYQQILGQGPKLLIQFQNNGVVDDSQLPKDRFSAERLKGVDSTLKIQPAKLEDSAVYLCASSRTGSSGNTIYFGEGSWLTVV.

The chain is built from TRBV19 and TRBJ2-7, with 8 positions matching TRBD1. Germline V gene sequence: CDR1 LNHDA, CDR2 SQIVND (reference sequence). CDR3 size: 15 residues. V shed 7 bases and J 4 bases; nucleotides not matched to a gene: 12. The CDR3 nucleotides are TGTGCCAGTACCCAACCCGGACAGGGAGAATACGAGCAGTACTTC. This codes for CASTQPGQGEYEQYF.

The CDR3 DNA reads as TGTGCCAGTAGTTCGAATCCGGGACGACGCGGCTCAAGGTACAATGAGCAGTTCTTC. Translation: CASSSNPGRRGSRYNEQFF. The rearrangement links TRBV19 to TRBJ2-1; the D call may be TRBD1 or TRBD2 (5 bases each). The germline V gene encodes CDR1 LNHDA and CDR2 SQIVND (reference sequence). CDR3 length equals 19 residues. Between the trimmed V and J ends, which lost 5 bases and 4 bases, there was a span of 27 bases.

The rearrangement uses TRBV28 and TRBJ1-1, with 7 bases that match TRBD1. The V gene end was trimmed by 4 bases and the J gene end by 1 base; junction bases not matched to a gene: 9. CDR3 length: 16 amino acids. Germline assignment: CDR1 MDHEN and CDR2 SYDVKM. The CDR3 nucleotides are TGTGCCAGCAGTTCCTCGACAGGGCAAACGAACACTGAAGCTTTCTTT. Translated, it gives CASSSSTGQTNTEAFF.

This chain links TRBV7-7 with TRBJ2-3; 7 nucleotides agree with TRBD1. The CDR3 loop spans 15 amino acids. Trimming took 5 bases from V and 4 from J; bases not matched to a gene: 9. Germline V CDR1 and CDR2: SSHAT, FNYEAQ (reference sequence). In DNA, the CDR3 is TGTGCCAGCAGCCCGACAGGGTCCCGAGCAGATACGCAGTATTTT. Its protein is CASSPTGSRADTQYF.

The CDR3 reads CASSLGGSGRMQYF. The CDR3 DNA sequence: TGTGCCAGCAGCTTAGGGGGTAGCGGGAGGATGCAGTACTTC. The chain has TRBV7-8 and TRBJ2-7; 10 bases map to TRBD2. CDR3 length equals 14 residues. Per germline, CDR1 SGHVS and CDR2 FQNEAQ. The junction had 6 bases not matched to a gene; V was cut back by 1 base and J by 9 bases.

V usage is TRBV6-1 and J usage is TRBJ2-1; 9 bases match TRBD1. The germline V gene encodes CDR1 MNHNS and CDR2 SASEGT. Trimming removed 4 bases from V and 5 bases from J; junction bases left unmatched: 12. CDR3 length: 17 residues. The DNA for the CDR3 is TGTGCCAGCAGTGGAAGCCCCGGGACAGGGACGAACAATGAGCAGTTCTTC. As protein: CASSGSPGTGTNNEQFF.

The J gene is TRBJ2-1, the V gene TRBV30; no clear D. CDR1 and CDR2 (germline): GTSNPN, SVGIG (reference sequence). CDR3 size: 9 residues. V gave up 7 bases and J gave up 15 bases, with 13 bases separating them. The CDR3 DNA sequence: TGTGCCTTTACTTACCCGCGGTTCTTC. Its protein is CAFTYPRFF.

The J gene is TRBJ2-7, the V gene TRBV27, with 10 bases identical to TRBD2. Unmatched junction bases numbered 7, after V lost 5 bases and J lost 0 bases. Per germline, CDR1 MNHEY and CDR2 SMNVEV (reference sequence). The CDR3 length is 16 residues. CDR3 sequence reads: CASSPGLAEFSYEQYF. CDR3 nucleotides: TGTGCCAGCAGTCCCGGACTAGCGGAGTTCTCCTACGAGCAGTACTTC.

J is TRBJ2-1 and V is TRBV6-1; tentative D call: TRBD2 (5 bases). The CDR3 extends over 18 amino acids. Germline values: CDR1 MNHNS, CDR2 SASEGT. V dropped 1 base and J dropped 3 bases, with 19 bases sitting between them. CDR3 amino acids: CASSEDGVGAWYYNEQFF. Written as DNA, the CDR3 is TGTGCCAGCAGTGAAGATGGGGTGGGAGCATGGTACTACAATGAGCAGTTCTTC.

The V gene is TRBV27, the J gene TRBJ1-1, with TRBD1 identical over 10 bases. The CDR3 spans 15 residues. Germline trimming cut 5 bases from V and 4 bases from J; bases unmatched to any gene: 7. Germline CDR1 MNHEY, CDR2 SMNVEV (reference sequence). As DNA, the CDR3 is TGTGCCAGCAGTAGCCGACAGGGGGCGTCCACTGAAGCTTTCTTT. Its translation: CASSSRQGASTEAFF.

This chain joins TRBV9 and TRBJ2-1; 10 bases map to TRBD2. The trim removed 3 bases at V and 3 bases at J, leaving 12 bases unmatched. There are 18 residues in the CDR3. Germline loops: CDR1 SGDLS, CDR2 YYNGEE. Here the CDR3 DNA reads TGTGCCAGCAGCGCCCTACCTAGCGGGAGTCGTGTCTACAATGAGCAGTTCTTC. It codes for CASSALPSGSRVYNEQFF.

This chain connects TRBV6-6 to TRBJ1-2, with 9 positions matching TRBD1. V lost 0 bases and J lost 7; bases outside the gene matches: 9. The CDR3 spans 16 residues. Germline lookup yields CDR1 MNHNY and CDR2 SVGAGI (reference sequence). CDR3 residues: CASSYSKGQGIGGYTF. The CDR3 DNA reads TGTGCCAGCAGTTACTCGAAGGGACAGGGAATTGGTGGCTACACCTTC.

V is TRBV5-1 and J is TRBJ2-3; 7 nucleotides line up with TRBD1. Germline V gene data show CDR1 as SGHRS and CDR2 as YFSETQ. V gave up 3 bases and J gave up 6 bases; unmatched junction bases: 10. This CDR3 region has 15 residues. The DNA for the CDR3 is TGCGCCAGCAGCTACCGGGACAGCTTCGCTGATACGCAGTATTTT. It yields the protein CASSYRDSFADTQYF. Combining the CDR3 with reference TRBV5-1 and TRBJ2-3 gives the whole variable domain KAGVTQTPRYLIKTRGQQVTLSCSPISGHRSVSWYQQTPGQGLQFLFEYFSETQRNKGNFPGRFSGRQFSNSRSEMNVSTLELGDSALYLCASSYRDSFADTQYFGPGTRLTVL.

This CDR3 is CASSLLAGANLGYGYTF. As DNA, the CDR3 is TGCGCCAGCAGCTTGTTGGCAGGGGCGAACTTGGGCTATGGCTACACCTTC. The gene calls are TRBV5-1 and TRBJ1-2, with D perhaps matching TRBD1 (6 bases). Trimming removed 1 base at V and 4 bases at J, with 20 bases between. The CDR3 runs 17 residues. Germline CDR1 and CDR2: SGHRS and YFSETQ. Full variable domain (outside the CDR3, taken from reference TRBV5-1 and TRBJ1-2): KAGVTQTPRYLIKTRGQQVTLSCSPISGHRSVSWYQQTPGQGLQFLFEYFSETQRNKGNFPGRFSGRQFSNSRSEMNVSTLELGDSALYLCASSLLAGANLGYGYTFGSGTRLTVV.

The rearrangement uses TRBV7-3 and TRBJ2-1; 9 bases align to TRBD2. CDR3 length: 20 residues. The germline V gene has CDR1 SGHTA and CDR2 FQGTGA. V trimming: 0 bases; J trimming: 5 bases; junction bases outside the gene matches: 17. DNA for the CDR3: TGTGCCAGCAGCTTAACCCCTCCACATTTGGTAGCGGGAGAAAACAATGAGCAGTTCTTC. Its translation: CASSLTPPHLVAGENNEQFF.

This clone has a single count. The chain recombines TRBV7-9 with TRBJ2-7; TRBD2 agrees at 13 bases. Germline V lookup: CDR1 SEHNR, CDR2 FQNEAQ (reference sequence). The CDR3 runs 17 residues. V shed 2 bases and J 0 bases; nucleotides not matched to a gene: 4. CDR3 bases: TGTGCCAGCAGCTTACGACTAGCGGGAGGATACTCCTACGAGCAGTACTTC. Amino acid sequence: CASSLRLAGGYSYEQYF.

The V and J genes are TRBV5-1 and TRBJ2-7, with D perhaps matching TRBD2 (6 bases). Germline CDR1 SGHRS, CDR2 YFSETQ. The V and J ends lost 4 bases and 2 bases respectively, with 13 bases between them. The length of the CDR3 is 14 residues. CDR3: CASSGGTPAYEQYF. The DNA of the CDR3 is TGCGCCAGCAGCGGCGGGACTCCAGCCTACGAGCAGTACTTC. The variable domain in full, with the rest retrieved from reference TRBV5-1 and TRBJ2-7, is KAGVTQTPRYLIKTRGQQVTLSCSPISGHRSVSWYQQTPGQGLQFLFEYFSETQRNKGNFPGRFSGRQFSNSRSEMNVSTLELGDSALYLCASSGGTPAYEQYFGPGTRLTVT.

This sequence joins TRBV27 and TRBJ1-5, with D possibly matching TRBD1 (5 bases). The CDR3 sequence is 14 residues long. The ends were cut back, 2 bases at V and 6 bases at J, with 11 bases in the middle. The germline gives CDR1 MNHEY, CDR2 SMNVEV (reference sequence). The CDR3 loop reads CASSLDQGGQPQHF. CDR3 sequence (DNA): TGTGCCAGCAGTTTAGATCAGGGCGGTCAGCCCCAGCATTTT.

The CDR3 reads CASSAGTKRETQYF. Here the CDR3 DNA reads TGTGCCAGCAGCGCCGGGACAAAGAGAGAGACCCAGTACTTC. The V gene is TRBV2, the J gene TRBJ2-5, with D perhaps matching TRBD1 (6 bases). The V end was cut by 6 bases, the J end by 4 bases, with 15 bases between. This CDR3 has 14 amino acids. The germline gives CDR1 SNHLY, CDR2 FYNNEI.

The chain is built from TRBV1 and TRBJ1-5; TRBD1 is the table's D call and was not checked against the DNA. TRBV1 is given as a pseudogene. The CDR3 spans 16 residues. CDR3 sequence: CTSSQDGTGGFQPQHF. The CDR3 DNA reads TGCACCAGCAGCCAAGATGGGACAGGGGGCTTTCAGCCCCAGCATTTT.

V is TRBV14 and J is TRBJ2-2; no clear D gene. Trimming cost V 2 bases and J 4 bases, with 8 bases left between them. Looked up from germline, CDR1 is SGHDN and CDR2 is FVKESK. This CDR3 contains 14 residues. The CDR3 loop reads CASSQTQLTGELFF. CDR3 DNA: TGTGCCAGCAGCCAAACACAACTCACCGGGGAGCTGTTTTTT.

The J gene is TRBJ2-6, the V gene TRBV27; D might be TRBD1 (6 bases). The V end lost 5 bases, the J end lost 0 bases, and 17 bases lay between the germline ends. The CDR3 length is 18 residues. Germline V CDR1 and CDR2: MNHEY, SMNVEV (reference sequence). CDR3 protein: CASSPNRATGSGANVLTF. CDR3 coding DNA: TGTGCCAGCAGTCCCAACAGGGCGACGGGCTCTGGGGCCAACGTCCTGACTTTC.

The V gene is TRBV5-4, the J gene TRBJ2-7; 8 positions match TRBD1. Germline loops: CDR1 SGHNT, CDR2 YYREEE (reference sequence). V trimming: 0 bases; J trimming: 4 bases; junction bases outside the gene matches: 9. The length of the CDR3 is 16 residues. CDR3 protein: CASSLVGQGADYEQYF. CDR3 in DNA: TGTGCCAGCAGCTTGGTAGGGCAGGGGGCCGATTACGAGCAGTACTTC.